Described below is a single T cell receptor (beta chain) sequence and its context. This sample is drawn from a study of identical twins' blood T cells. Each CDR3 protein gets one entry after TCRdb re-called the 5' RACE reads with MiXCR. The table includes about 370,000 distinct CDR3 sequences, 28% detected once. The source is a woman aged 18-50 years in good health. Sequencing was carried out using PBMCs.

CDR3 nucleotides: TGTGCCAGCTCAACAGTAGCAGCGAATCAGCCCCAGCATTTT. This translates into CASSTVAANQPQHF. This chain links TRBV2 with TRBJ1-5, with no clear D. This CDR3 contains 14 residues. V lost 8 bases, J lost 4 bases, and 15 bases lay in between. Germline CDR1 reads SNHLY; CDR2 reads FYNNEI.